The TCR beta chain described here comes from a study of shared clonotypes between healthy human individuals. As for the study in general: Donors, aged 18 to 49, were a couple of women and a few men. Study-wide results and limits: Rarefaction revealed incomplete sorted-subset sequencing despite large depth. The authors expected sequencing depth to affect clonotype sharing among donors.

Genomic DNA of every subset was divided equally among multiple immunoSEQ plates. The data were produced by immunoSEQ multiplex PCR, yet TCRdb's version contains in-frame clones alone and is incomplete. The sample includes about 1.1 million clones, roughly 77% of them seen just once. This CDR3 is built from 15 residues. Germline lookup yields CDR1 SGHTA and CDR2 FQGNSA. Trimming took 5 bases from V and 7 from J; bases not matched to a gene: 11. On this clone: Its antigen is currently unknown.

J is TRBJ1-5 and V is TRBV7-2, with 7 bases aligning to TRBD1. The sample was memory CD4+ T cells from PBMCs. This sample's subset: CD45RA-negative fraction. The sequence was collected from a man between 18 and 29 years old in good health. Some clones in this sample may be carry-over from other donors' samples. The CDR3 DNA sequence: TGTGCCAGCAGCCTAAGCAGACAGGGTTCACAGCCCCAGCATTTT. Protein: CASSLSRQGSQPQHF.